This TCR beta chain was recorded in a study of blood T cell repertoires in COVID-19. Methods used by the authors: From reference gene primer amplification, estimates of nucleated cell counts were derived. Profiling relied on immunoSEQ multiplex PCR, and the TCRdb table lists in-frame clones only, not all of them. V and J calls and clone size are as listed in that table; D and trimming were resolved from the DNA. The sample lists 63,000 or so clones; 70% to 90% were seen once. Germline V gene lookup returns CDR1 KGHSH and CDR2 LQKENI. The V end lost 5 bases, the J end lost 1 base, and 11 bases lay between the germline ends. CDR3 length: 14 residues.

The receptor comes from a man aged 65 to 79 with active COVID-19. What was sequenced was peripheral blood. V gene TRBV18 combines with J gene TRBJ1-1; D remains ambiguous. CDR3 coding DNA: TGTGCCAGCTCAGCGGACGGGAGGAACACTGAAGCTTTCTTT. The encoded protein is CASSADGRNTEAFF.